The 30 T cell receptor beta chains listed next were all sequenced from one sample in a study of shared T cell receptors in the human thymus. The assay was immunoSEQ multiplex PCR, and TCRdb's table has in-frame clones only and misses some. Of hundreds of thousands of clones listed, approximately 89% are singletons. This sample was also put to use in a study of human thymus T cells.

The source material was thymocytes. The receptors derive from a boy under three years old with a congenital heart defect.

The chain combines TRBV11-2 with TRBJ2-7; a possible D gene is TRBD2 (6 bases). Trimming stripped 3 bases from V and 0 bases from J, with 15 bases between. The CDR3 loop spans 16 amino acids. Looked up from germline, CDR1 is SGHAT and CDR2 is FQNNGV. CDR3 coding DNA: TGTGCCAGCAGCTTTGACCGGGGGATAAGCTCCTACGAGCAGTACTTC. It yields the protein CASSFDRGISSYEQYF.

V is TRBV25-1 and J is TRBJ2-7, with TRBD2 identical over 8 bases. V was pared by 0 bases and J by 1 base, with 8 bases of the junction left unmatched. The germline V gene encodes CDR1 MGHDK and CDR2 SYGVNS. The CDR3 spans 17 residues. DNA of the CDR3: TGTGCCAGCAGTGAATATTCCACTCTAGCGGGTTCCTACGAGCAGTACTTC. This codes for CASSEYSTLAGSYEQYF.

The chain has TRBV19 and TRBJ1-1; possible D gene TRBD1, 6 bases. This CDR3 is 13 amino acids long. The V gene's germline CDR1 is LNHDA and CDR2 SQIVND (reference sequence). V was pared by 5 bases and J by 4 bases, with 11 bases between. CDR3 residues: CASSPRGFTEAFF. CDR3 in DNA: TGTGCCAGTAGTCCCAGGGGTTTCACTGAAGCTTTCTTT.

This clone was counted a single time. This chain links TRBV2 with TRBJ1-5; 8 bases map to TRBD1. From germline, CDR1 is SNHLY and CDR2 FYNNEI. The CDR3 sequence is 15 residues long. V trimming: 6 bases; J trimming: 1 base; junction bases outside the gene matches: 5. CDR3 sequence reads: CASRTDRGSNQPQHF. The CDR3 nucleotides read TGTGCCAGCAGAACCGACAGGGGAAGCAATCAGCCCCAGCATTTT.

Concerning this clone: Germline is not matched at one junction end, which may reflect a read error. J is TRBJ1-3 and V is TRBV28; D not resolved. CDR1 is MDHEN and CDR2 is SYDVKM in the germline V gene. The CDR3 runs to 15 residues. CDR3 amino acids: CVSSLRSQIGNTIYF. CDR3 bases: TGTGTCAGCAGTTTAAGGTCACAGATTGGAAACACCATATATTTT.

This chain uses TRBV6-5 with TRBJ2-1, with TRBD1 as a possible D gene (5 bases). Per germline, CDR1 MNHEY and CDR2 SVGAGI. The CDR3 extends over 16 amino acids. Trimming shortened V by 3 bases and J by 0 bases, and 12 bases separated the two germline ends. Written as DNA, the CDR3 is TGTGCCAGCAGTTATAAACAGGCCCTCTCCTACAATGAGCAGTTCTTC. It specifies CASSYKQALSYNEQFF.

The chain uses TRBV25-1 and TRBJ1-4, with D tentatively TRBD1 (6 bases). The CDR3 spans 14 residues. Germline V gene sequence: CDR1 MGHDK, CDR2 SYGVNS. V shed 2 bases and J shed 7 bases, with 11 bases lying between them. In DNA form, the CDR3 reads TGTGCCAGCAGTGAACGGGGGGCGGGTGAAAAACTGTTTTTT. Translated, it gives CASSERGAGEKLFF.

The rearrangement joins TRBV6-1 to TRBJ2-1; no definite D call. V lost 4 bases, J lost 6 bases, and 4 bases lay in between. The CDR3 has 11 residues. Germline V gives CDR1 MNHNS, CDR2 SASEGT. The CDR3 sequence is CASSAGNEQFF. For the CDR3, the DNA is TGTGCCAGCAGTGCGGGCAATGAGCAGTTCTTC.

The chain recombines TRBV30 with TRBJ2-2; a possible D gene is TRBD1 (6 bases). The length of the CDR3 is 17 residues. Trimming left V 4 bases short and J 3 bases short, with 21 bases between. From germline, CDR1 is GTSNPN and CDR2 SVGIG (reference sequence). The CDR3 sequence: CAWTPARGEGDTGELFF. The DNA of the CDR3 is TGTGCCTGGACCCCTGCCAGGGGCGAAGGGGACACCGGGGAGCTGTTTTTT.

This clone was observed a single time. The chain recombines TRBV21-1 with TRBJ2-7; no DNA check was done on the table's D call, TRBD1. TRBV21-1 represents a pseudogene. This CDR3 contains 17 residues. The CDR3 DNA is TGTGCCAGCAGCGCCCACAGGGGAACTTTTATTCGCTACGAGCAGTACTTC. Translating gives CASSAHRGTFIRYEQYF.

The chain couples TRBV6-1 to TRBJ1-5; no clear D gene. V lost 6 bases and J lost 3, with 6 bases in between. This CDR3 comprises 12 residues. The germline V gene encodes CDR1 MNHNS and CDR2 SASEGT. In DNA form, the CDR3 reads TGTGCCAGCAGCGGTAACAATCAGCCCCAGCATTTT. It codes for CASSGNNQPQHF.

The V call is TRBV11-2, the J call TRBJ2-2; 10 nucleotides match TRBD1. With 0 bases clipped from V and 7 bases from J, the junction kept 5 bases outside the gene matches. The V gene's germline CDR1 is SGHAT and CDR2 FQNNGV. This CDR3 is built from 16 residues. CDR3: CASSLDRDRGGGELFF. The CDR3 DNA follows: TGTGCCAGCAGCTTAGATAGGGACAGGGGAGGCGGGGAGCTGTTTTTT.

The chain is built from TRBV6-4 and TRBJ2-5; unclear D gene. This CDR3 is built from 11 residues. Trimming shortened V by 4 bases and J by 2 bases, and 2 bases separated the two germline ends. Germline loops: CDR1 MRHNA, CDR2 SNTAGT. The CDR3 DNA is TGTGCCAGCAGTGTACAAGAGACCCAGTACTTC. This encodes CASSVQETQYF.

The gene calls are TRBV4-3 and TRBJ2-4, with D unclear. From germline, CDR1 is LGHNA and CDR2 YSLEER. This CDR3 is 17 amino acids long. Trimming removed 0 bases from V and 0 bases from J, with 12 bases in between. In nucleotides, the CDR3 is TGCGCCAGCAGCCAAGATATTGGCACATTAGCCAAAAACATTCAGTACTTC. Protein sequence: CASSQDIGTLAKNIQYF.

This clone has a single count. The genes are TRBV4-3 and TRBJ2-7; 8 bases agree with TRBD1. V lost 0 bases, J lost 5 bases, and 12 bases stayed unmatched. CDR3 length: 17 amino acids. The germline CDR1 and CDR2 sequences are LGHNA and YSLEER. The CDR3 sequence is CASSQEWEDRDLNEQYF. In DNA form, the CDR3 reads TGCGCCAGCAGCCAAGAGTGGGAGGACAGGGACTTAAACGAGCAGTACTTC.

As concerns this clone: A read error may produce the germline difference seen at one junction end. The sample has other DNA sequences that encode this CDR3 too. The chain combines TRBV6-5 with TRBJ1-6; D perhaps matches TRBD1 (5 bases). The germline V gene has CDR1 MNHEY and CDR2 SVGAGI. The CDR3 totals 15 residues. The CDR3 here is CASSYAGRANSPLHF. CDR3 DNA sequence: TGTGCCAGCAGTTATGCAGGCAGGGCCAATTCCCCCCTCCACTTT.

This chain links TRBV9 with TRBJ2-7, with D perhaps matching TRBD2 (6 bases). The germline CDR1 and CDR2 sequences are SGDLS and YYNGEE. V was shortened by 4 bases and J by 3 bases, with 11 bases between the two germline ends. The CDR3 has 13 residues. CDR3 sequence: CASSPGDGYEQYF. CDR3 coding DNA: TGTGCCAGCAGCCCGGGGGACGGCTACGAGCAGTACTTC.

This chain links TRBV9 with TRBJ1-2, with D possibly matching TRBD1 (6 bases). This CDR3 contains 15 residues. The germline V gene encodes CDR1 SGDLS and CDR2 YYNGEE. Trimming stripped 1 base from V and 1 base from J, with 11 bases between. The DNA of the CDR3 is TGTGCCAGCAGCGTAAGTGGCAGGGGTAACTATGGCTACACCTTC. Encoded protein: CASSVSGRGNYGYTF.

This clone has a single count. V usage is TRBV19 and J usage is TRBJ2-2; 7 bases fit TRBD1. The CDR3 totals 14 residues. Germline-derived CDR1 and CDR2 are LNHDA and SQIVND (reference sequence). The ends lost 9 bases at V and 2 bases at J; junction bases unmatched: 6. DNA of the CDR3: TGTGCCAGACCCTGGGACAGCAACACCGGGGAGCTGTTTTTT. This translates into CARPWDSNTGELFF.

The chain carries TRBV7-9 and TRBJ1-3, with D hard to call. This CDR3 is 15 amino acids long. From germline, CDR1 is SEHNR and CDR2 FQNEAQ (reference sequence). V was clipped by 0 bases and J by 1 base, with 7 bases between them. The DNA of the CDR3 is TGTGCCAGCAGCTTAGCGCGGAGATCTGGAAACACCATATATTTT. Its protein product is CASSLARRSGNTIYF.

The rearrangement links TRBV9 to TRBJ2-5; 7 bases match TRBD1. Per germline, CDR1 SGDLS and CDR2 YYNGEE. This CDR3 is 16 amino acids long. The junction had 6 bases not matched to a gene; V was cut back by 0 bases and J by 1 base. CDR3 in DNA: TGTGCCAGCAGCGTAGCCCCAGGGGGATCCCAAGAGACCCAGTACTTC. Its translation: CASSVAPGGSQETQYF.

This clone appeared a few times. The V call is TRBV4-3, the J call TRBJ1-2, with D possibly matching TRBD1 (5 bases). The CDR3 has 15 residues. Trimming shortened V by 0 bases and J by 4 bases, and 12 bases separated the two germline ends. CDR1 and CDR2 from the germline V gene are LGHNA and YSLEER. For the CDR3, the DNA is TGCGCCAGCAGCCAAGACCTGGGGGAGGGCTATGGCTACACCTTC. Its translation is CASSQDLGEGYGYTF.

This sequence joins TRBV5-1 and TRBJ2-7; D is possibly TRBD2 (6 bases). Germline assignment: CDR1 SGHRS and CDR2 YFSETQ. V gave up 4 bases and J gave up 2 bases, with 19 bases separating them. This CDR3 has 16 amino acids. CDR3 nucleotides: TGCGCCAGCAGCCCGTCCTTACTAGCTCCAGCCTACGAGCAGTACTTC. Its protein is CASSPSLLAPAYEQYF.

CDR3 residues: CASSSRVYGYTF. In DNA, the CDR3 is TGTGCCAGTAGTTCGCGGGTTTATGGCTACACCTTC. The chain employs TRBV19 and TRBJ1-2; D is unclear. Deletions cut 5 bases from V and 5 bases from J, with 9 bases between. This CDR3 is built from 12 residues. CDR1 is LNHDA and CDR2 is SQIVND in the germline V gene (reference sequence).

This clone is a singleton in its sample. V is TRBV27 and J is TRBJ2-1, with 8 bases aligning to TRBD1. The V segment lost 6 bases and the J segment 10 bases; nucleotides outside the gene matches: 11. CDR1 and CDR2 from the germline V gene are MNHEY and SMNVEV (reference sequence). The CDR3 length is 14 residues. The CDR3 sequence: CASSGRQGPGEQFF. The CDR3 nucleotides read TGTGCCAGCAGCGGCCGACAGGGGCCGGGGGAGCAGTTCTTC.

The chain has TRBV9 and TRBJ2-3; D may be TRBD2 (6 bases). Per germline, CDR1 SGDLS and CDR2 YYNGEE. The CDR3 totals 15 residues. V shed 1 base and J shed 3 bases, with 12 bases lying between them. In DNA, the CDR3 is TGTGCCAGCAGCGTATTGGCGGGGCGAACAGATACGCAGTATTTT. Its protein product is CASSVLAGRTDTQYF.

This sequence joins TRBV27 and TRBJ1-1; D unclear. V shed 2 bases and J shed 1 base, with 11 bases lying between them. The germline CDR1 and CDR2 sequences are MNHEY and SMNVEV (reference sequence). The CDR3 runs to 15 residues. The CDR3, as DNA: TGTGCCAGCAGTTTAAGCGGCAGCCAGAACACTGAAGCTTTCTTT. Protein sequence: CASSLSGSQNTEAFF.

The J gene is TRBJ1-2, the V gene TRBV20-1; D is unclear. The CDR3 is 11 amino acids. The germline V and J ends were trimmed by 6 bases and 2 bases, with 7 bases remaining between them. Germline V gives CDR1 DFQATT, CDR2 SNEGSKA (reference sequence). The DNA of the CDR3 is TGCAGTGCCCCGACAAACTATGGCTACACCTTC. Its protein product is CSAPTNYGYTF.

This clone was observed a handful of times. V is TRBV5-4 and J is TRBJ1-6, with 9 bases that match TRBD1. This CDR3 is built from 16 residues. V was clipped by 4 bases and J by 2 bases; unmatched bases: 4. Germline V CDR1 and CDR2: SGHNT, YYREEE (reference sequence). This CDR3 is CASSLYRGPYNSPLHF. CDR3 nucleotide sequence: TGTGCCAGCAGCCTATACAGGGGGCCCTATAATTCACCCCTCCACTTT.

CDR3 sequence reads: CASSKEGGNYGYTF. CDR3 bases: TGTGCCAGCAGCAAGGAAGGGGGCAACTATGGCTACACCTTC. The chain joins TRBV5-6 to TRBJ1-2; 7 bases line up with TRBD1. CDR3 length: 14 residues. The ends lost 4 bases at V and 2 bases at J; junction bases unmatched: 5. Germline CDR1 is SGHDT and CDR2 is YYEEEE.